A single TCR beta chain is shown here with its context. Unmatched junction bases numbered 6, after V lost 6 bases and J lost 5 bases. The germline V gene encodes CDR1 DFQATT and CDR2 SNEGSKA (reference sequence). The CDR3 is 14 amino acids. This entry comes from a study of patients and donors after allogeneic stem cell transplantation. TCRdb itself ran the RT-PCR reads through MiXCR, one entry per CDR3 protein. The data contain about 70,000 distinct CDR3 sequences, around a quarter of them seen just once; the ten biggest clones take up about 25%. The chain recombines TRBV20-1 with TRBJ2-3, with 12 bases identical to TRBD2. The sequenced sample was blood, either unsorted or a sorted T cell fraction (not recorded which). The sequence was obtained from a human donor who was either an allogeneic HSCT recipient or a stem cell or donor lymphocyte infusion donor (not recorded which). It is not recorded whose cells these are; they may come from a transplant donor. The CDR3 DNA follows: TGCAGTGCCCTGACTAGCGGGAGAGGAGATACGCAGTATTTT. Translation: CSALTSGRGDTQYF.